This entry describes one T cell receptor (beta chain). Its antigen is still unknown. The sample originates from a study of CD8 T cells in ankylosing spondylitis. With 7 bases removed from V and 4 bases from J, the gap between germline ends came to 13 bases. The CDR3 has 12 amino acids. In germline, CDR1 is DFQATT, CDR2 SNEGSKA (reference sequence). The study, taken as a whole, reports: In ankylosing spondylitis blood, a motif of seven or eight highly homologous TCR beta variants appeared characteristic.

MiXCR, run by TCRdb on the 5' RACE reads, gives a single entry per CDR3 protein. The sample shows approximately 540,000 distinct CDR3 sequences, about 13% of them seen only once. The sequencing sample was made of blood, either unsorted or a sorted T cell fraction (not recorded which). The chain is built from TRBV20-1 and TRBJ1-2; no clear D gene. The TCR comes from a male donor with ankylosing spondylitis. The CDR3 sequence is CSVPRGTYGYTF. The CDR3 DNA reads as TGCAGTGTCCCTCGGGGAACCTATGGCTACACCTTC.